The 6 T cell receptor beta chains below all came from one sample that was sequenced in a study of blood T cell repertoires in COVID-19. Assay used: immunoSEQ multiplex PCR; TCRdb lists only in-frame clones, some missing. The table has hundreds of thousands of clones, around 87% seen once. Sequenced sample: peripheral blood. The receptors were gathered from a woman in her forties or fifties who had recovered from COVID-19.

The chain is built from TRBV7-2 and TRBJ1-1; no reliable D call. This CDR3 spans 11 amino acids. V gave up 3 bases and J gave up 10 bases, with 9 bases separating them. Germline loops: CDR1 SGHTA, CDR2 FQGNSA. The DNA of the CDR3 is TGTGCCAGCAGCTTGGATGGGAGAGCTTTCTTT. Translating it yields CASSLDGRAFF.

About this clone: The limits of the CDR3 on the DNA are not certain, so only TCRdb's listed CDR3 is given. The chain employs TRBV21-1 and TRBJ2-5; no DNA check was done on the table's D call, TRBD1. TRBV21-1 is annotated as a pseudogene. The CDR3 length equals 13 residues, ends included. The CDR3 here is CASSKVGAGTQYF.

V is TRBV5-6 and J is TRBJ1-4; 8 nucleotides align to TRBD1. Germline assignment: CDR1 SGHDT and CDR2 YYEEEE. CDR3 size: 15 residues. J gave up 8 bases and V 5 bases, and 11 bases lay outside the gene matches. In DNA form, the CDR3 reads TGTGCCAGCAGTTCCTCCGGGACAGGCCAGGAAAAACTGTTTTTT. Encoded protein: CASSSSGTGQEKLFF.

The chain carries TRBV6-5 and TRBJ1-2; no definite D call. Germline V gives CDR1 MNHEY, CDR2 SVGAGI. This CDR3 is 15 amino acids long. V lost 5 bases to trimming and J lost 3 bases, with 16 bases between them. CDR3 sequence: CASSLVARPDYGYTF. The CDR3, as DNA: TGTGCCAGCAGTCTGGTTGCCAGGCCGGACTATGGCTACACCTTC.

This clone was observed a single time. This sequence joins TRBV7-2 and TRBJ1-1; D unresolved. Trimming stripped 2 bases from V and 5 bases from J, with 6 bases between. CDR1 is SGHTA and CDR2 is FQGNSA in the germline V gene. The CDR3 has 12 amino acids. The CDR3: CASSLMETEAFF. The CDR3 DNA sequence: TGTGCCAGCAGCTTAATGGAGACTGAAGCTTTCTTT.

This clone turned up a few times. J is TRBJ2-6 and V is TRBV2; D is possibly TRBD1 (6 bases). CDR1 and CDR2 from the germline V gene are SNHLY and FYNNEI. Trimming cost V 7 bases and J 1 base, with 20 bases left between them. The CDR3 totals 18 residues. CDR3 in DNA: TGTGCCAGCAAAATCCGACAGGTTCTCTTTTCTGGGGCCAACGTCCTGACTTTC. It is translated as CASKIRQVLFSGANVLTF. The full variable domain, its missing parts supplied by reference TRBV2 and TRBJ2-6, is EPEVTQTPSHQVTQMGQEVILRCVPISNHLYFYWYRQILGQKVEFLVSFYNNEISEKSEIFDDQFSVERPDGSNFTLKIRSTKLEDSAMYFCASKIRQVLFSGANVLTFGAGSRLTVL.